This note documents a single T cell receptor beta chain sequence. Antigen specificity is unknown. This sample stems from a study of CD8+ T cells in alopecia areata. Overall study: Treated patients took oral tofacitinib at 5 to 10 mg twice daily.

Following RNA extraction, reverse transcription yielded cDNA that acted as the sequencing template. The protocol was immunoSEQ multiplex PCR, while the TCRdb copy is restricted to in-frame clones and leaves out a portion. Of 150,000 or so clones in the sample, less than 65% were seen once. Punch biopsies of lesional scalp, plus peripheral blood, were taken from alopecia areata patients. General study findings and limits: The study also sequences resident alphabeta T cells of normal skin in scalp samples. Compared with normal scalp, lesional scalp had higher clonality and more expanded CD8+ clones.

The V end was cut by 5 bases, the J end by 0 bases, with 7 bases between. The CDR3 is 13 residues long. From germline, CDR1 is MNHEY and CDR2 SVGAGI. This clonotype was obtained from a human donor with alopecia areata. The rearrangement uses TRBV6-5 and TRBJ1-1; a weak D match, TRBD1 (6 bases). The material was CD8+ T cells sorted from blood, obtained at week 0. CDR3 nucleotide sequence: TGTGCCAGCAGTACAGGGATGAACACTGAAGCTTTCTTT. It specifies CASSTGMNTEAFF.